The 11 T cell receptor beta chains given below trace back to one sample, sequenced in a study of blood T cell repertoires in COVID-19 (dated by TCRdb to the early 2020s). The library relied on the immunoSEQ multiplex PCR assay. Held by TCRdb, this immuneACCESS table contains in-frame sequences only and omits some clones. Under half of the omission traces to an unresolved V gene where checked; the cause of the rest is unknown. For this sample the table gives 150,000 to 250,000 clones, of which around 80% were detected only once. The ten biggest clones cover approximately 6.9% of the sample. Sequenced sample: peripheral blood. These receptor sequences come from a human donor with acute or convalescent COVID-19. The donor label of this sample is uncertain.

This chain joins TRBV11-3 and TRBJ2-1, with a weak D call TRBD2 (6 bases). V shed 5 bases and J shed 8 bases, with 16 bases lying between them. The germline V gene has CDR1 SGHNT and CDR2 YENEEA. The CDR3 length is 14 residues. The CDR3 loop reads CASSPGPTGDEQFF. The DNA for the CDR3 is TGTGCCAGCAGCCCCGGTCCCACGGGAGATGAGCAGTTCTTC.

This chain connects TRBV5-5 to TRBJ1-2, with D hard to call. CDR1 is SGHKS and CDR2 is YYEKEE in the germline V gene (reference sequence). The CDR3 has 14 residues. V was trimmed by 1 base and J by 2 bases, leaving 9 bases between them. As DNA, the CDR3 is TGTGCCAGCAGCTTGTCCGGGGAGAACTATGGCTACACCTTC. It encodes CASSLSGENYGYTF.

CDR3 loop: CAISEGQGYGYTF. CDR3 sequence (DNA): TGTGCCATCAGTGAAGGACAGGGCTATGGCTACACCTTC. This chain joins TRBV10-3 and TRBJ1-2, with 8 bases fitting TRBD1. V was clipped by 3 bases and J by 4 bases; unmatched bases: 1. Germline V gives CDR1 ENHRY, CDR2 SYGVKD. The CDR3 length is 13 residues.

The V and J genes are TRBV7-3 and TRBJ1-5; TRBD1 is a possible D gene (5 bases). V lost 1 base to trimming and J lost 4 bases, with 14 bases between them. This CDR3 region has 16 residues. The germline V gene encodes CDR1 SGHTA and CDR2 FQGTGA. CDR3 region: CASSLRAGVGNQPQHF. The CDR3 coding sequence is TGTGCCAGCAGCTTAAGGGCGGGGGTTGGAAATCAGCCCCAGCATTTT.

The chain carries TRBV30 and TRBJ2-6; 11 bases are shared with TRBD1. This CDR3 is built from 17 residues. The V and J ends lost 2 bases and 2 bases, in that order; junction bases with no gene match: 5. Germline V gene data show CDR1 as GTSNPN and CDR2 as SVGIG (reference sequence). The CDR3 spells CAWSSGTGGAGANVLTF. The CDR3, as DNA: TGTGCCTGGAGTTCCGGGACAGGGGGTGCTGGGGCCAACGTCCTGACTTTC.

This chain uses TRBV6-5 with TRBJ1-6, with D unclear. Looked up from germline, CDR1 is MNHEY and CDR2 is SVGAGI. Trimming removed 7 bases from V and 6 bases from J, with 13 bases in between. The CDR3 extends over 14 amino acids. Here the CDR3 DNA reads TGTGCCAGCACCCTGAGAGAGGCTAATTCACCCCTCCACTTT. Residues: CASTLREANSPLHF.

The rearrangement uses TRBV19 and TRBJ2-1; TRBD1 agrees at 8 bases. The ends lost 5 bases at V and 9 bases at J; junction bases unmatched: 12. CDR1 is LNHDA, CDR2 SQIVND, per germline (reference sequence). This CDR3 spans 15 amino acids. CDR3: CASSLGQGKGGEQFF. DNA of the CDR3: TGTGCCAGTAGTCTCGGACAGGGAAAGGGCGGTGAGCAGTTCTTC.

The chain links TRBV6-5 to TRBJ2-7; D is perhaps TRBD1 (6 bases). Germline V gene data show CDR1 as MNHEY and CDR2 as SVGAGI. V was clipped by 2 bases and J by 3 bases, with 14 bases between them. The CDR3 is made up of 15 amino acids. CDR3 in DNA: TGTGCCAGCAGTTACGCGGTAGGACAGTTCTACGAGCAGTACTTC. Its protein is CASSYAVGQFYEQYF.

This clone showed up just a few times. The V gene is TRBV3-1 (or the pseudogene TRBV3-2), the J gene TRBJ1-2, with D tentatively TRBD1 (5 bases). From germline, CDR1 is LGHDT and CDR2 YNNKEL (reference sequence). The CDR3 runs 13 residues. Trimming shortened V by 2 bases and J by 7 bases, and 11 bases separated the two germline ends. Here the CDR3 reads CASSQQTAAGYTF. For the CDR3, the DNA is TGTGCCAGCAGCCAACAGACAGCAGCTGGCTACACCTTC.

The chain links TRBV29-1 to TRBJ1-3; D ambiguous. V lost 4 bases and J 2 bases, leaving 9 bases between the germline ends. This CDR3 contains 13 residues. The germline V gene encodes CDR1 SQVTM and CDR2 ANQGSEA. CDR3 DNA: TGCAGCGTTGCAAGGAGTACTGGAAACACCATATATTTT. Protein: CSVARSTGNTIYF.

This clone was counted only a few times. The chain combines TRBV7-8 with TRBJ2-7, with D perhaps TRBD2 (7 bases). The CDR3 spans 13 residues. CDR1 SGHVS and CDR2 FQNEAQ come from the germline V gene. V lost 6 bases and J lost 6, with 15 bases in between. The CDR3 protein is CASSPVRGGEQYF. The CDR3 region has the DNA TGTGCCAGCAGTCCCGTGAGGGGGGGCGAGCAGTACTTC. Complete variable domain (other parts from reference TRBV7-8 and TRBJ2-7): GAGVSQSPRYKVAKRGQDVALRCDPISGHVSLFWYQQALGQGPEFLTYFQNEAQLDKSGLPSDRFFAERPEGSVSTLKIQRTQQEDSAVYLCASSPVRGGEQYFGPGTRLTVT.